Below are 14 T cell receptor beta chains sequenced from a single sample in a study of neurological immune-mediated disorders. One entry per CDR3 protein, called by TCRdb with MiXCR from the 5' RACE reads. The sample consists of about 62,000 distinct CDR3 sequences, roughly 3.5% of them appearing once. What was sequenced was PBMCs. These receptors all stem from a woman in her forties or fifties with multiple sclerosis.

In this sample, this clonotype turned up many times. J is TRBJ2-2 and V is TRBV20-1, with a tentative D call TRBD1 (6 bases). The CDR3 loop spans 15 amino acids. The germline CDR1 and CDR2 sequences are DFQATT and SNEGSKA (reference sequence). V was cut by 6 bases and J by 0 bases, with 14 bases left in between. CDR3 loop: CSAPGGTSNTGELFF. The CDR3 nucleotides are TGCAGTGCCCCTGGGGGCACTTCGAACACCGGGGAGCTGTTTTTT.

This clonotype came up many times. The chain couples TRBV29-1 to TRBJ2-7, with 9 bases fitting TRBD1. This CDR3 spans 13 amino acids. CDR1 is SQVTM, CDR2 ANQGSEA, per germline. The J segment lost 5 bases and the V segment lost 8 bases, leaving 10 bases of the junction unmatched. The DNA of the CDR3 is TGCAGCACAACGACAGGGGGAGAGAACGAGCAGTACTTC. Translating it yields CSTTTGGENEQYF.

Ten or more counts support this clonotype. This sequence joins TRBV5-1 and TRBJ2-1; D is unresolved. This CDR3 contains 13 residues. Looked up from germline, CDR1 is SGHRS and CDR2 is YFSETQ. Trimming cost V 7 bases and J 2 bases, with 10 bases left between them. This chain's CDR3 is CASAGPTYNEQFF. The CDR3 nucleotides are TGCGCCAGCGCCGGTCCCACCTACAATGAGCAGTTCTTC. The full variable domain, completed using reference TRBV5-1 and TRBJ2-1, is KAGVTQTPRYLIKTRGQQVTLSCSPISGHRSVSWYQQTPGQGLQFLFEYFSETQRNKGNFPGRFSGRQFSNSRSEMNVSTLELGDSALYLCASAGPTYNEQFFGPGTRLTVL.

This clonotype has at least ten counts. The V gene is TRBV7-2, the J gene TRBJ2-1, with 13 nucleotides matching TRBD2. V lost 4 bases and J lost 6; bases outside the gene matches: 6. Germline values: CDR1 SGHTA, CDR2 FQGNSA. The CDR3 totals 16 residues. Here the CDR3 DNA reads TGTGCCAGCAGCTCGACTAGCGGGAGGTCCCGCAATGAGCAGTTCTTC. Amino acids: CASSSTSGRSRNEQFF.

This clonotype came up many times. This chain links TRBV4-3 with TRBJ1-6, with D unclear. Germline assignment: CDR1 LGHNA and CDR2 YSLEER. The CDR3 consists of 20 residues. V was clipped by 0 bases and J by 6 bases, with 24 bases between them. CDR3 region: CASSQERLAGRKRFNSPLHF. CDR3 in DNA: TGCGCCAGCAGCCAAGAAAGGTTGGCAGGCCGTAAACGCTTTAATTCACCCCTCCACTTT.

The sample holds one count of this clonotype. J is TRBJ2-7 and V is TRBV7-2, with TRBD1 matching 7 bases. The CDR3 loop spans 15 amino acids. From germline, CDR1 is SGHTA and CDR2 FQGNSA. Germline trimming cut 1 base from V and 8 bases from J; bases unmatched to any gene: 11. CDR3 protein: CASSLEWTGARQQYF. CDR3 nucleotide sequence: TGTGCCAGCAGCTTAGAGTGGACAGGAGCTAGACAGCAGTACTTC.

The chain joins TRBV5-1 to TRBJ1-1, with 7 bases matching TRBD1. Germline CDR1 and CDR2: SGHRS and YFSETQ. CDR3 length equals 14 residues. V was clipped by 4 bases and J by 7 bases; unmatched bases: 10. In nucleotides, the CDR3 is TGCGCCAGCAGCCGATTAAAGGGGGCTGGTGAAGCTTTCTTT. Translated, it gives CASSRLKGAGEAFF.

Only a few counts were recorded for this clonotype. V usage is TRBV29-1 and J usage is TRBJ2-7; D is unclear. Trimming stripped 4 bases from V and 5 bases from J, with 12 bases between. The CDR3 has 12 residues. Germline V gives CDR1 SQVTM, CDR2 ANQGSEA. CDR3 nucleotides: TGCAGCGTTGGTAGGAGTATCCACGAGCAGTACTTC. As protein: CSVGRSIHEQYF.

This clonotype was seen ten or more times. The gene calls are TRBV12-3 or TRBV12-4 and TRBJ1-5; D uncertain. The CDR3 consists of 13 residues. V lost 3 bases and J lost 4, with 7 bases in between. Here the CDR3 reads CASSFKANQPQHF. The CDR3 nucleotides are TGTGCCAGCAGTTTTAAGGCGAATCAGCCCCAGCATTTT.

This clonotype was detected many times. The chain couples TRBV5-6 to TRBJ2-2; possible D gene TRBD2, 6 bases. CDR1 is SGHDT, CDR2 YYEEEE, per germline. This CDR3 spans 16 amino acids. V dropped 0 bases and J dropped 4 bases, with 13 bases sitting between them. The DNA of the CDR3 is TGTGCCAGCAGCTTGGCCCCAGGACTACGCACCGGGGAGCTGTTTTTT. Protein: CASSLAPGLRTGELFF.

This clonotype showed up many times. The genes are TRBV7-9 and TRBJ2-7; TRBD1 aligns across 8 bases. Germline V gives CDR1 SEHNR, CDR2 FQNEAQ (reference sequence). Trimming removed 5 bases from V and 3 bases from J; junction bases left unmatched: 9. The CDR3 consists of 15 residues. The DNA of the CDR3 is TGTGCCAGCAGCCCCGGGGCAGGGGGCCTCTACGAGCAGTACTTC. Its protein product is CASSPGAGGLYEQYF.

There are many counts of this clonotype. V is TRBV7-2 and J is TRBJ2-3, with D perhaps matching TRBD2 (6 bases). V dropped 5 bases and J dropped 6 bases, with 18 bases sitting between them. The germline V gene encodes CDR1 SGHTA and CDR2 FQGNSA. This CDR3 has 15 amino acids. CDR3 sequence reads: CASSPGLGSGDTQYF. The CDR3 DNA reads TGTGCCAGCAGCCCGGGACTCGGCTCGGGGGATACGCAGTATTTT. The full variable domain, completed using reference TRBV7-2 and TRBJ2-3, is GAGVSQSPSNKVTEKGKDVELRCDPISGHTALYWYRQSLGQGLEFLIYFQGNSAPDKSGLPSDRFSAERTGGSVSTLTIQRTQQEDSAVYLCASSPGLGSGDTQYFGPGTRLTVL.

This clonotype showed up many times. The chain uses TRBV10-3 and TRBJ1-5; 9 nucleotides line up with TRBD1. Unmatched junction bases numbered 6, after V lost 10 bases and J lost 2 bases. CDR1 is ENHRY, CDR2 SYGVKD, per germline. There are 14 residues in the CDR3. In DNA, the CDR3 is TGTGCCACCCAAACAGGGGGCGGCAATCAGCCCCAGCATTTT. Its translation is CATQTGGGNQPQHF.

This clonotype was found many times. The gene calls are TRBV4-1 and TRBJ2-4; TRBD2 is a possible D gene (6 bases). V lost 0 bases and J lost 6, with 9 bases in between. This CDR3 spans 14 amino acids. CDR1 MGHRA and CDR2 YSYEKL come from the germline V gene. Here the CDR3 reads CASSQDDGGNIQYF. The DNA for the CDR3 is TGCGCCAGCAGCCAAGATGACGGGGGAAACATTCAGTACTTC.